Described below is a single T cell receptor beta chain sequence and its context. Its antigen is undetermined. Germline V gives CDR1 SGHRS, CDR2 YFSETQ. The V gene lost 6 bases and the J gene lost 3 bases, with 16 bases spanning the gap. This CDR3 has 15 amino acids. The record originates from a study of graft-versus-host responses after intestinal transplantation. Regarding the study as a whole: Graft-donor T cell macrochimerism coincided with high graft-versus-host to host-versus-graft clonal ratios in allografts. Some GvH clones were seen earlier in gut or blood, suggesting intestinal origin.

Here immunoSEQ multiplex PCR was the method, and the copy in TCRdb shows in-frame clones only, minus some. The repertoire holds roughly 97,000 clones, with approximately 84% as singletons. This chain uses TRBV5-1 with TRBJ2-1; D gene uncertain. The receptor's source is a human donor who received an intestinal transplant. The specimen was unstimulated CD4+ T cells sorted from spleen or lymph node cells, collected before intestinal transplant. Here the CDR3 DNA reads TGCGCCAGCAAAAGCCTTGGTGCTTACTACAATGAGCAGTTCTTC. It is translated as CASKSLGAYYNEQFF.